This T cell receptor (beta chain) was profiled in a study of control samples from healthy donors and cancer patients. Generated by immunoSEQ multiplex PCR, the TCRdb table keeps only in-frame clones and is missing some. Counted here are around 70,000 clones, approximately 94% occurring once; the ten biggest clones make up around 2.8%. Between the trimmed V and J ends, which lost 0 bases and 7 bases, there was a span of 12 bases. This CDR3 contains 14 residues. CDR1 and CDR2 (germline): SGHDN, FVKESK. The clonotype originates from a woman in her 30s in good health. The chain carries TRBV14 and TRBJ1-2; a possible D gene is TRBD1 (5 bases). The sample consisted of blood. In nucleotides, the CDR3 is TGTGCCAGCAGCCAAGATCGGGTCAGGGCTGGCTACACCTTC. Protein product: CASSQDRVRAGYTF.